This passage covers 10 T cell receptor beta chains from one sample sequenced in a study of blood T cell repertoires in COVID-19. The repertoire was sequenced with immunoSEQ multiplex PCR; TCRdb's copy has only in-frame clones and lacks some. The repertoire consists of about 100,000 clones, with approximately 79% occurring once and the leading ten covering 15% to 20%. Sequencing was performed on peripheral blood. The receptors were gathered from a woman older than 75 with active or convalescent COVID-19.

CDR3: CASSWGAVRSTGELFF. The CDR3, as DNA: TGCGCCAGCAGCTGGGGAGCGGTCCGAAGCACCGGGGAGCTGTTTTTT. The chain recombines TRBV5-1 with TRBJ2-2; maybe TRBD2 (5 bases). The ends were cut back, 3 bases at V and 4 bases at J, with 16 bases in the middle. Germline assignment: CDR1 SGHRS and CDR2 YFSETQ. The CDR3 contains 16 residues.

Here the CDR3 DNA reads TGTGCCAGCAGCCCTAGTTGGGGGCCGTTCAGGTTTTTT. Residues: CASSPSWGPFRFF. The rearrangement joins TRBV11-2 to TRBJ1-4, with D maybe TRBD1 (6 bases). Germline V gene lookup returns CDR1 SGHAT and CDR2 FQNNGV. V was trimmed by 5 bases and J by 16 bases, leaving 20 bases between them. The CDR3 length is 13 residues.

The chain is built from TRBV6-5 and TRBJ2-1; 8 nucleotides agree with TRBD1. The CDR3 covers 14 residues. The germline gives CDR1 MNHEY, CDR2 SVGAGI. The V gene end was trimmed by 5 bases and the J gene end by 7 bases; junction bases not matched to a gene: 7. CDR3 loop: CASSRTGYRNEQFF. The CDR3 bases are TGTGCCAGCAGTCGGACAGGGTACAGGAATGAGCAGTTCTTC.

The V gene is TRBV6-1, the J gene TRBJ2-5; TRBD2 matches at 9 bases. The CDR3 has 16 amino acids. V shed 4 bases, J shed 2 bases, and the junction held 8 bases outside the gene matches. Germline assignment: CDR1 MNHNS and CDR2 SASEGT. This CDR3 is CASSGPSGNFQETQYF. The CDR3 bases are TGTGCCAGCAGTGGACCTAGCGGGAACTTTCAAGAGACCCAGTACTTC.

This clone occurred a few times. The chain is built from TRBV27 and TRBJ1-1, with D maybe TRBD1 (6 bases). The V gene lost 7 bases and the J gene lost 6 bases, with 9 bases spanning the gap. The CDR3 is 11 residues long. Germline V CDR1 and CDR2: MNHEY, SMNVEV (reference sequence). CDR3 nucleotides: TGTGCCAGCACCTCAGGGGCTGAAGCTTTCTTT. Amino acids: CASTSGAEAFF.

The count of this clone is one. The chain carries TRBV5-5 and TRBJ2-3, with TRBD2 matching 13 bases. Germline CDR1 SGHKS, CDR2 YYEKEE (reference sequence). The CDR3 loop spans 16 amino acids. Unmatched junction bases numbered 6, after V lost 5 bases and J lost 3 bases. CDR3 sequence (DNA): TGTGCCAGCAGTCCACTAGCGGGAGGGGGTACAGATACGCAGTATTTT. This sequence encodes CASSPLAGGGTDTQYF. Full variable domain (missing parts from reference TRBV5-5 and TRBJ2-3): DAGVTQSPTHLIKTRGQQVTLRCSPISGHKSVSWYQQVLGQGPQFIFQYYEKEERGRGNFPDRFSARQFPNYSSELNVNALLLGDSALYLCASSPLAGGGTDTQYFGPGTRLTVL.

The chain carries TRBV2 and TRBJ1-5, with TRBD1 as a possible D gene (6 bases). The CDR3 has 13 residues. Germline V gene sequence: CDR1 SNHLY, CDR2 FYNNEI. Trimming took 6 bases from V and 4 from J, leaving 10 bases between them. The CDR3 reads CASRSDSNQPQHF. CDR3 DNA sequence: TGTGCCAGCAGATCGGACAGTAATCAGCCCCAGCATTTT. The variable domain in full, with the rest retrieved from reference TRBV2 and TRBJ1-5, is EPEVTQTPSHQVTQMGQEVILRCVPISNHLYFYWYRQILGQKVEFLVSFYNNEISEKSEIFDDQFSVERPDGSNFTLKIRSTKLEDSAMYFCASRSDSNQPQHFGDGTRLSIL.

The chain uses TRBV7-6 and TRBJ2-7; D ambiguous. Germline assignment: CDR1 SGHVS and CDR2 FNYEAQ. V was shortened by 1 base and J by 1 base, with 8 bases between the two germline ends. CDR3 length: 14 amino acids. For the CDR3, the DNA is TGTGCCAGCAGCTTAGAGACCGGGTCCTACGAGCAGTACTTC. Its translation is CASSLETGSYEQYF. Full variable domain (remainder filled in from reference TRBV7-6 and TRBJ2-7): GAGVSQSPRYKVTKRGQDVALRCDPISGHVSLYWYRQALGQGPEFLTYFNYEAQQDKSGLPNDRFSAERPEGSISTLTIQRTEQRDSAMYRCASSLETGSYEQYFGPGTRLTVT.

This chain's CDR3 is CASSLASNTEAFF. The CDR3, as DNA: TGTGCCAGTTCATTGGCAAGTAATACTGAAGCTTTCTTT. The chain recombines TRBV19 with TRBJ1-1, with D unclear. Germline-derived CDR1 and CDR2 are LNHDA and SQIVND (reference sequence). The CDR3 has 13 amino acids. V lost 8 bases and J lost 5, with 15 bases in between. The full variable domain, with the rest looked up from reference TRBV19 and TRBJ1-1, is DGGITQSPKYLFRKEGQNVTLSCEQNLNHDAMYWYRQDPGQGLRLIYYSQIVNDFQKGDIAEGYSVSREKKESFPLTVTSAQKNPTAFYLCASSLASNTEAFFGQGTRLTVV.

This clone was seen once. The V and J genes are TRBV12-3 or TRBV12-4 and TRBJ2-1; D not certain. The CDR3 length is 11 residues. V was trimmed by 6 bases and J by 9 bases, leaving 9 bases between them. The DNA for the CDR3 is TGTGCCAGCAGGAACTTAGTTGAGCAGTTCTTC. This codes for CASRNLVEQFF.